These 24 T cell receptor beta chains share one sample of origin, sequenced in a study of cytomegalovirus exposure and HLA in healthy donors (TCRdb year 2017). The library relied on the immunoSEQ multiplex PCR assay. The multiplex PCR relied on a mix of 60 forward primers for TCR Vbeta segments and 13 reverse primers for TCR Jbeta segments. The immuneACCESS repertoire file appears here via TCRdb, limited to in-frame rearrangements. These files lack a portion of the clones; in checked studies, under half of the deficit traces to unresolved V genes, and the cause of the others is not known. Counted in this sample were over 100,000 clones; over 75% of them appeared once. In total, the top ten clones hold 5% to 6.5% of the sample. The sequenced material came from PBMCs. Receptors were obtained from a man aged 25 to 40 in good health and CMV-seronegative.

The gene calls are TRBV6-1 and TRBJ2-7, with 7 bases aligning to TRBD1. Germline V lookup: CDR1 MNHNS, CDR2 SASEGT. This CDR3 contains 14 residues. The V gene end was trimmed by 6 bases and the J gene end by 9 bases; junction bases not matched to a gene: 14. The CDR3 coding sequence is TGTGCCAGCAGCTACAGGGGCACCGACACGGTGCAGTACTTC. Translated, it gives CASSYRGTDTVQYF.

The chain carries TRBV29-1 and TRBJ2-7; 10 nucleotides align to TRBD1. The germline V gene encodes CDR1 SQVTM and CDR2 ANQGSEA. The J segment lost 2 bases and the V segment lost 4 bases, leaving 14 bases of the junction unmatched. The CDR3 runs to 17 residues. The CDR3 sequence is CSVVRQGALRVTYEQYF. CDR3 bases: TGCAGCGTTGTTAGACAGGGGGCGCTTAGGGTAACCTACGAGCAGTACTTC.

The chain's CDR3 is CASSYGPSTDTQYF. As DNA, the CDR3 is TGTGCCAGCAGTTACGGGCCTAGCACAGATACGCAGTATTTT. The V and J genes are TRBV6-5 and TRBJ2-3, with D uncertain. Germline lookup yields CDR1 MNHEY and CDR2 SVGAGI. The V and J ends lost 2 bases and 0 bases respectively, with 6 bases between them. There are 14 residues in the CDR3.

The gene calls are TRBV7-2 and TRBJ2-3; weak D call: TRBD1 (5 bases). The CDR3 is made up of 14 amino acids. CDR1 is SGHTA and CDR2 is FQGNSA in the germline V gene. Trimming took off 8 bases at V and 0 bases at J, with 12 bases between the two ends. The CDR3 protein is CASGPGPSTDTQYF. DNA for the CDR3: TGTGCCAGCGGACCAGGGCCTAGCACAGATACGCAGTATTTT.

The chain carries TRBV4-1 and TRBJ2-1; 16 nucleotides line up with TRBD2. CDR1 and CDR2 (germline): MGHRA, YSYEKL. V lost 2 bases, J lost 8 bases, and 9 bases stayed unmatched. This CDR3 has 18 residues. The DNA for the CDR3 is TGCGCCAGCAGCCAAAGCCACGGGACTAGCGGGAGGGCCGATGAGCAGTTCTTC. The encoded protein is CASSQSHGTSGRADEQFF.

The chain links TRBV2 to TRBJ2-7; D ambiguous. V was trimmed by 6 bases and J by 1 base, leaving 10 bases between them. Germline lookup yields CDR1 SNHLY and CDR2 FYNNEI. The CDR3 length is 13 residues. This chain's CDR3 is CASSVGQSYEQYF. As DNA, the CDR3 is TGTGCCAGCAGCGTTGGGCAGTCCTACGAGCAGTACTTC.

The genes are TRBV19 and TRBJ2-2; D is possibly TRBD1 (6 bases). Trimming removed 1 base from V and 6 bases from J, with 12 bases in between. The germline V gene has CDR1 LNHDA and CDR2 SQIVND (reference sequence). The CDR3 runs to 15 residues. Here the CDR3 reads CASSIAQAGAGELFF. DNA for the CDR3: TGTGCCAGTAGTATAGCGCAGGCAGGGGCCGGGGAGCTGTTTTTT.

CDR3 in DNA: TGTGCCAGTAGTATCCACCGACAGGACTCTGGAAACACCATATATTTT. Translating it yields CASSIHRQDSGNTIYF. This chain joins TRBV19 and TRBJ1-3; TRBD1 is a possible D gene (6 bases). Germline lookup yields CDR1 LNHDA and CDR2 SQIVND (reference sequence). Trimming shortened V by 3 bases and J by 0 bases, and 12 bases separated the two germline ends. The CDR3 sequence is 16 residues long.

The chain couples TRBV5-4 to TRBJ2-5; the D gene is possibly TRBD2 (5 bases). CDR1 and CDR2 from the germline V gene are SGHNT and YYREEE (reference sequence). The CDR3 has 14 residues. Trimming took 3 bases from V and 2 from J, leaving 11 bases between them. Here the CDR3 DNA reads TGTGCCAGCAGCTGGAAACTAGGTCAAGAGACCCAGTACTTC. Residues: CASSWKLGQETQYF.

The rearrangement uses TRBV6-6 and TRBJ1-1, with 8 bases identical to TRBD1. After removal of 0 bases from V and 9 bases from J, the junction contained 3 bases not matched to a gene. This CDR3 has 13 residues. Germline V CDR1 and CDR2: MNHNY, SVGAGI (reference sequence). Here the CDR3 DNA reads TGTGCCAGCAGTTACTCGGACAGGGTGAAAGCTTTCTTT. As protein: CASSYSDRVKAFF.

The rearrangement joins TRBV5-4 to TRBJ1-1; D remains unclear. V was shortened by 0 bases and J by 4 bases, with 13 bases between the two germline ends. The germline V gene has CDR1 SGHNT and CDR2 YYREEE (reference sequence). The CDR3 consists of 15 residues. As DNA, the CDR3 is TGTGCCAGCAGCTTGGACCGTCCCCGCGGCACTGAAGCTTTCTTT. This translates into CASSLDRPRGTEAFF.

This chain joins TRBV29-1 and TRBJ2-1; 9 nucleotides align to TRBD2. The CDR3 has 17 residues. In germline, CDR1 is SQVTM, CDR2 ANQGSEA. Trimming at V came to 4 bases and at J to 2 bases, leaving 12 bases not matched to a gene. The CDR3 loop reads CSVVLAGGPLAYNEQFF. CDR3 coding DNA: TGCAGCGTTGTGCTCGCGGGAGGGCCTCTAGCCTACAATGAGCAGTTCTTC.

This clone came up once. The chain couples TRBV27 to TRBJ2-7, with TRBD1 matching 11 bases. CDR1 and CDR2 from the germline V gene are MNHEY and SMNVEV (reference sequence). The CDR3 spans 15 residues. After removal of 5 bases from V and 4 bases from J, the junction contained 7 bases not matched to a gene. CDR3 residues: CASSGRGTGGYEQYF. The CDR3 DNA is TGTGCCAGCAGTGGCCGAGGGACAGGGGGTTACGAGCAGTACTTC.

The chain carries TRBV2 and TRBJ2-5; 10 nucleotides match TRBD2. The germline V gene encodes CDR1 SNHLY and CDR2 FYNNEI. The CDR3 has 15 amino acids. Trimming took 4 bases from V and 3 from J; bases not matched to a gene: 5. CDR3 amino acids: CASSVPSGGEETQYF. In nucleotides, the CDR3 is TGTGCCAGCAGTGTTCCTAGCGGGGGTGAAGAGACCCAGTACTTC.

The chain uses TRBV28 and TRBJ2-6, with a possible D match to TRBD1 (5 bases). Looked up from germline, CDR1 is MDHEN and CDR2 is SYDVKM. The CDR3 has 14 amino acids. V was cut by 10 bases and J by 0 bases, with 10 bases left in between. For the CDR3, the DNA is TGTGCCACCACCAGGGTCTCTGGGGCCAACGTCCTGACTTTC. Translating gives CATTRVSGANVLTF.

This chain links TRBV28 with TRBJ2-1, with 12 bases lining up with TRBD2. From germline, CDR1 is MDHEN and CDR2 SYDVKM. The ends lost 4 bases at V and 9 bases at J; junction bases unmatched: 4. The CDR3 totals 14 residues. As DNA, the CDR3 is TGTGCCAGCAGTTCCCCTAGCGGGAGGGTTGAGCAGTTCTTC. Its protein is CASSSPSGRVEQFF. The variable domain in full, with the rest retrieved from reference TRBV28 and TRBJ2-1, is DVKVTQSSRYLVKRTGEKVFLECVQDMDHENMFWYRQDPGLGLRLIYFSYDVKMKEKGDIPEGYSVSREKKERFSLILESASTNQTSMYLCASSSPSGRVEQFFGPGTRLTVL.

The chain couples TRBV28 to TRBJ1-2; no reliable D call. CDR3 length equals 14 residues. Germline V CDR1 and CDR2: MDHEN, SYDVKM. With 5 bases removed from V and 4 bases from J, the gap between germline ends came to 14 bases. CDR3 amino acids: CASSPALGGYGYTF. CDR3 in DNA: TGTGCCAGCAGTCCCGCTCTAGGAGGCTATGGCTACACCTTC.

This chain uses TRBV2 with TRBJ1-1; 12 bases are shared with TRBD1. The CDR3 totals 12 residues. V dropped 8 bases and J dropped 14; count of bases not matched to a gene: 9. The V gene's germline CDR1 is SNHLY and CDR2 FYNNEI. The CDR3 DNA reads TGTGCCAGCGGGGGGACAGGGGGCGCGCTATTCTTT. Its protein product is CASGGTGGALFF.

This chain connects TRBV19 to TRBJ2-6; no clear D gene. The CDR3 has 19 amino acids. Germline values: CDR1 LNHDA, CDR2 SQIVND (reference sequence). V lost 4 bases and J 0 bases, leaving 19 bases between the germline ends. CDR3 in DNA: TGTGCCAGTAGTACCATCGAGGAGTACTCATACTCTGGGGCCAACGTCCTGACTTTC. This codes for CASSTIEEYSYSGANVLTF.

This chain uses TRBV4-2 with TRBJ1-2; D remains unclear. The CDR3 spans 16 residues. V lost 0 bases and J lost 8, with 19 bases in between. Per germline, CDR1 LGHNA and CDR2 YNFKEQ. CDR3 loop: CASSQDPPRLDWGYTF. In DNA, the CDR3 is TGTGCCAGCAGCCAAGATCCCCCCAGACTTGATTGGGGCTACACCTTC.

This chain links TRBV5-1 with TRBJ2-3; D remains ambiguous. This CDR3 is built from 15 residues. Per germline, CDR1 SGHRS and CDR2 YFSETQ. Deletions cut 0 bases from V and 2 bases from J, with 10 bases between. The CDR3 protein is CASSLAAQLTDTQYF. CDR3 nucleotide sequence: TGCGCCAGCAGCTTGGCCGCTCAACTCACAGATACGCAGTATTTT.

This clone was observed a few times. The V gene is TRBV15, the J gene TRBJ2-7; 9 bases fit TRBD1. Germline V gene lookup returns CDR1 LNHNV and CDR2 YYDKDF (reference sequence). CDR3 size: 15 residues. V shed 4 bases, J shed 5 bases, and the junction held 9 bases outside the gene matches. In DNA, the CDR3 is TGTGCCACCAGCATAAACTCGGGACAGGGAAACGAGCAGTACTTC. This translates into CATSINSGQGNEQYF.

This clone was counted between two and nine times. The chain uses TRBV4-3 and TRBJ2-2; D gene uncertain. The V gene lost 3 bases and the J gene lost 6 bases, with 11 bases spanning the gap. Germline CDR1 is LGHNA and CDR2 is YSLEER. The CDR3 is 14 amino acids. The CDR3 DNA reads TGCGCCAGCAGCCAGGTATACATATCCGGGGAGCTGTTTTTT. This encodes CASSQVYISGELFF.

V usage is TRBV5-6 and J usage is TRBJ2-1; perhaps TRBD1 as D (5 bases). The CDR3 is 17 residues long. Germline values: CDR1 SGHDT, CDR2 YYEEEE. V was clipped by 0 bases and J by 4 bases, with 17 bases between them. This CDR3 is CASSLAKRQTLYNEQFF. The CDR3 coding sequence is TGTGCCAGCAGCTTGGCTAAAAGACAGACCTTATACAATGAGCAGTTCTTC.